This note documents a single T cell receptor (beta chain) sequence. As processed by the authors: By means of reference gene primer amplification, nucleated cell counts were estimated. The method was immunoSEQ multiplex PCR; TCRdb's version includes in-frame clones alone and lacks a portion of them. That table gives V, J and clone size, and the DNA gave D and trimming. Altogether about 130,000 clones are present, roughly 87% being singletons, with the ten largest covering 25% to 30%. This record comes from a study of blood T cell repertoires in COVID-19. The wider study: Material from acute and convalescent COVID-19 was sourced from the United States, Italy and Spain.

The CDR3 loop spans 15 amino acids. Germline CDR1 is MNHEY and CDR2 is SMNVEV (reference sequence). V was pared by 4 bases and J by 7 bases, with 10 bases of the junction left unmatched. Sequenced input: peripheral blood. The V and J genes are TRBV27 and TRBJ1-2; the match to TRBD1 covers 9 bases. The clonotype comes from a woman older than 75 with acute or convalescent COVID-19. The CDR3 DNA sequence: TGTGCCAGCAGTTCCCTGGGGGACAGGGTTGTTGGCTACACCTTC. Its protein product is CASSSLGDRVVGYTF.